This TCR beta chain was identified in a study of cytomegalovirus exposure and HLA in healthy donors. This CDR3 has 14 amino acids. Germline-derived CDR1 and CDR2 are MNHNY and SVGAGI (reference sequence). Germline trimming cut 6 bases from V and 4 bases from J; bases unmatched to any gene: 3. Primers included in the PCR were 60 Vbeta and 13 Jbeta primers. TCRdb keeps only in-frame clones here, not all; method: immunoSEQ multiplex PCR. The repertoire consists of 150,000 to 200,000 clones, with around 81% occurring once and the leading ten covering more than 5%. V gene TRBV6-6 combines with J gene TRBJ2-6; 7 nucleotides agree with TRBD1. Sequenced: PBMCs. The receptor was derived from a man aged 40-49 years in good health and CMV-seronegative. This CDR3 is CASRTGPGANVLTF. The CDR3 nucleotides are TGTGCCAGCAGGACAGGGCCGGGGGCCAACGTCCTGACTTTC.